Listed below are T cell receptor beta chains from one sample, sequenced in a study of Graves' ophthalmopathy and Graves' hyperthyroidism. MiXCR, applied by TCRdb to the multiplex PCR reads, yields one record per CDR3 protein. Seen here are hundreds of thousands of distinct CDR3 sequences, 15% to 17% observed once, and the top ten hold roughly 7%. Material: peripheral blood. These receptor sequences come from a woman between 18 and 29 years old with stable Graves' hyperthyroidism. Each CDR3 is given with its conserved first and last residue. Each record gives: V gene, J gene, D gene, clone size, CDR3 protein, CDR3 DNA. D genes are given only for firm matches. The size of a clone is reported for some rows only, either as once, few or many, or as a class for expanded clones.

>TRBV12-3/TRBV12-4|TRBJ1-6|.|once
CASSLGGVGSPLHF
TGTGCCAGCAGTTTAGGGGGGGTAGGATCACCCCTCCACTTT
>TRBV12-3/TRBV12-4|TRBJ1-3|.|many
CASSFTDVHSGNTIYF
TGTGCCAGCAGTTTTACGGACGTCCACTCTGGAAACACCATATATTTT
>TRBV3-1|TRBJ1-1|.|many
CASSAGLMNTEAFF
TGTGCCAGCAGCGCGGGACTCATGAACACTGAAGCTTTCTTT
>TRBV28|TRBJ2-7|.|many
CASSFPDSYEQYF
TGTGCCAGCAGTTTCCCCGACTCATACGAGCAGTACTTC
>TRBV29-1|TRBJ2-7|TRBD1|many
CSAKTGSDEQYF
TGCAGCGCAAAGACAGGGAGCGACGAGCAGTACTTC
>TRBV20-1|TRBJ2-7|TRBD2|.
CSASPHGGNEQYF
TGCAGTGCTAGTCCGCACGGGGGGAACGAGCAGTACTTC
>TRBV18|TRBJ1-1|.|.
CASSPLPGDLNTEAFF
TGTGCCAGCTCGCCGCTTCCAGGCGACCTGAACACTGAAGCTTTCTTT
>TRBV11-2|TRBJ1-1|.|many
CASSSMDPFRNTEAFF
TGTGCCAGCAGCTCGATGGACCCATTCCGGAACACTGAAGCTTTCTTT
>TRBV5-1|TRBJ1-1|.|many
CASSLSIGTEAFF
TGCGCCAGCAGCTTATCAATTGGGACTGAAGCTTTCTTT
>TRBV6-1|TRBJ1-1|TRBD1|many
CASSEPRRQGQEPDYEAFF
TGTGCCAGCAGTGAGCCCCGCCGGCAAGGACAGGAGCCGGACTATGAAGCTTTCTTT
>TRBV2|TRBJ2-2|.|many
CASSLDRRYTGELFF
TGTGCCAGCAGCCTCGACAGGCGATACACCGGGGAGCTGTTTTTT
>TRBV20-1|TRBJ1-2|.|.
CSASGPRRGDYGYTF
TGCAGTGCTAGTGGGCCCCGGAGAGGGGACTATGGCTACACCTTC
>TRBV9|TRBJ2-2|.|many
CASSAAWMAVTGELFF
TGTGCCAGCAGCGCAGCCTGGATGGCAGTCACCGGGGAGCTGTTTTTT
>TRBV14|TRBJ1-1|.|.
CASGQWSTEAFF
TGTGCCAGCGGCCAGTGGAGCACTGAAGCTTTCTTT
>TRBV12-3/TRBV12-4|TRBJ1-1|.|many
CASSFQGISTEAFF
TGTGCCAGCAGTTTTCAAGGGATAAGCACTGAAGCTTTCTTT
>TRBV19|TRBJ1-5|.|few
CASSIDRGVSQPQHF
TGTGCCAGTAGTATAGACAGGGGAGTCTCTCAGCCCCAGCATTTT
>TRBV2|TRBJ1-6|.|many
CASKTRESYNSPLHF
TGTGCCAGTAAGACCAGGGAATCCTATAATTCACCCCTCCACTTT
>TRBV6-5|TRBJ1-1|.|many
CASSYSTIVMNTEAFF
TGTGCCAGCAGTTACTCGACTATAGTCATGAACACTGAAGCTTTCTTT
>TRBV11-3|TRBJ2-2|.|many
CASSLDWGLFF
TGTGCCAGCAGCTTAGATTGGGGGCTGTTTTTT
>TRBV11-2|TRBJ2-7|TRBD1|.
CASNFGTAPRYEQYF
TGTGCCAGCAACTTTGGGACAGCCCCACGGTACGAGCAGTACTTC
>TRBV5-1|TRBJ1-2|TRBD1|many
CASSFGDRVFYGYTF
TGCGCCAGCAGCTTTGGAGACAGGGTCTTTTATGGCTACACCTTC
>TRBV6-5|TRBJ1-1|.|.
CASSHPGRGTEAFF
TGCGCCAGCAGTCACCCTGGCAGGGGCACTGAAGCTTTCTTT
>TRBV6-1|TRBJ1-1|.|many
CASRSVGKNTEAFF
TGTGCCAGCAGGTCGGTGGGAAAGAACACTGAAGCTTTCTTT
>TRBV5-1|TRBJ2-7|TRBD2|many
CASSLRSGATYEQYF
TGCGCCAGCAGCTTGAGAAGCGGGGCCACCTACGAGCAGTACTTC
>TRBV6-2/TRBV6-3|TRBJ1-5|.|many
CASSYFPGTTRSNQPQHF
TGTGCCAGCAGTTACTTCCCCGGGACAACTAGATCTAATCAGCCCCAGCATTTT
>TRBV5-1|TRBJ2-7|TRBD2|many
CASSWGLASSYEQYF
TGCGCCAGCAGCTGGGGACTAGCGAGCTCCTACGAGCAGTACTTC
>TRBV5-1|TRBJ1-3|.|.
CASSLGAGSGNTIYF
TGCGCCAGCAGCTTGGGAGCCGGTTCTGGAAACACCATATATTTT
>TRBV13|TRBJ1-3|.|few
CASSLRSAGNTIYF
TGTGCCAGCAGCTTACGGTCAGCCGGAAACACCATATATTTT
>TRBV5-1|TRBJ2-5|TRBD1|.
CASSFGQGVPGETQYF
TGCGCCAGCAGCTTCGGACAGGGGGTCCCAGGAGAGACCCAGTACTTC
>TRBV12-3/TRBV12-4|TRBJ1-2|.|many
CASSHSHGYTF
TGTGCCAGCAGTCACAGCCATGGCTACACCTTC
>TRBV6-1|TRBJ1-5|.|many
CASSEDGDYQPQHF
TGTGCCAGCAGTGAAGATGGGGACTATCAGCCCCAGCATTTT
>TRBV2|TRBJ2-7|.|many
CASSEALRQRGEQYF
TGTGCCAGCAGTGAAGCGCTTCGGCAGAGAGGCGAGCAGTACTTC
>TRBV9|TRBJ2-7|TRBD2|few
CASSEGTSGMQYF
TGTGCCAGCAGCGAGGGTACTAGCGGGATGCAGTACTTC
>TRBV6-2/TRBV6-3|TRBJ1-2|TRBD1|many
CASSYAGQTDGYTF
TGTGCCAGCAGTTACGCGGGACAGACCGATGGCTACACCTTC
>TRBV11-2|TRBJ1-1|TRBD1|few
CASSLQGGALNTEAFF
TGTGCCAGCAGCTTGCAGGGGGGAGCTTTGAACACTGAAGCTTTCTTT
>TRBV7-9|TRBJ1-1|.|.
CASSSFRESEAFF
TGTGCCAGCAGCTCTTTTCGGGAGTCTGAAGCTTTCTTT
>TRBV28|TRBJ1-1|.|many
CASRTTGTLNTEAFF
TGTGCCAGCAGGACGACAGGAACCCTGAACACTGAAGCTTTCTTT
>TRBV27|TRBJ1-6|TRBD1|many
CASSPWTGLFSPLHF
TGTGCCAGCAGTCCCTGGACAGGGCTTTTCTCACCCCTCCACTTT
>TRBV19|TRBJ1-5|.|many
CASSLASGVNQPQHF
TGTGCCAGTAGCCTAGCCTCCGGGGTGAATCAGCCCCAGCATTTT
>TRBV10-1|TRBJ2-2|.|many
CASSPTVTGELFF
TGCGCCAGCAGTCCGACGGTCACCGGGGAGCTGTTTTTT
>TRBV15|TRBJ2-7|.|many
CATSSDRGGGSSYEQYF
TGTGCCACCAGCAGTGACCGAGGGGGGGGGAGCTCCTACGAGCAGTACTTC
>TRBV24-1|TRBJ2-5|.|few
CATSDGGHRTNF
TGTGCCACCAGTGATGGGGGACACAGAACAAACTTC
>TRBV19|TRBJ1-3|.|few
CASTSGLPMSSGNTIYF
TGTGCCAGTACCTCGGGCCTACCGATGAGCTCTGGAAACACCATATATTTT
>TRBV20-1|TRBJ2-5|TRBD2|once
CSARVSSGGKETQYF
TGCAGTGCTAGAGTATCTAGCGGGGGAAAAGAGACCCAGTACTTC
>TRBV29-1|TRBJ2-2|.|.
CSVGQGNTGELLF
.
>TRBV24-1|TRBJ2-7|.|many
CATSDRTGRNEQYF
TGTGCCACCAGTGACCGAACGGGGCGGAACGAGCAGTACTTC
>TRBV19|TRBJ1-1|.|many
CASSISRGNTEAFF
TGTGCCAGTAGTATTTCAAGGGGGAACACTGAAGCTTTCTTT
>TRBV11-1|TRBJ1-1|.|.
CASSQDYPFKDPEAFF
TGTGCCAGCAGCCAGGATTACCCTTTTAAAGATCCTGAAGCTTTCTTT
>TRBV6-1|TRBJ1-1|.|once
CASSIDPRGNTEAFF
TGTGCCAGCAGCATAGACCCCAGGGGGAACACTGAAGCTTTCTTT
>TRBV20-1|TRBJ1-5|.|few
CSARLGRGNQPQHF
TGCAGTGCTAGACTCGGGAGGGGCAATCAGCCCCAGCATTTT
>TRBV20-1|TRBJ2-7|.|once
CRGPVGDEQYF
TGCAGGGGACCGGTCGGAGACGAGCAGTACTTC
>TRBV12-3/TRBV12-4|TRBJ2-1|.|.
CASSLEEGMDNEQFF
TGTGCCAGCAGTTTAGAGGAAGGGATGGACAATGAGCAGTTCTTC